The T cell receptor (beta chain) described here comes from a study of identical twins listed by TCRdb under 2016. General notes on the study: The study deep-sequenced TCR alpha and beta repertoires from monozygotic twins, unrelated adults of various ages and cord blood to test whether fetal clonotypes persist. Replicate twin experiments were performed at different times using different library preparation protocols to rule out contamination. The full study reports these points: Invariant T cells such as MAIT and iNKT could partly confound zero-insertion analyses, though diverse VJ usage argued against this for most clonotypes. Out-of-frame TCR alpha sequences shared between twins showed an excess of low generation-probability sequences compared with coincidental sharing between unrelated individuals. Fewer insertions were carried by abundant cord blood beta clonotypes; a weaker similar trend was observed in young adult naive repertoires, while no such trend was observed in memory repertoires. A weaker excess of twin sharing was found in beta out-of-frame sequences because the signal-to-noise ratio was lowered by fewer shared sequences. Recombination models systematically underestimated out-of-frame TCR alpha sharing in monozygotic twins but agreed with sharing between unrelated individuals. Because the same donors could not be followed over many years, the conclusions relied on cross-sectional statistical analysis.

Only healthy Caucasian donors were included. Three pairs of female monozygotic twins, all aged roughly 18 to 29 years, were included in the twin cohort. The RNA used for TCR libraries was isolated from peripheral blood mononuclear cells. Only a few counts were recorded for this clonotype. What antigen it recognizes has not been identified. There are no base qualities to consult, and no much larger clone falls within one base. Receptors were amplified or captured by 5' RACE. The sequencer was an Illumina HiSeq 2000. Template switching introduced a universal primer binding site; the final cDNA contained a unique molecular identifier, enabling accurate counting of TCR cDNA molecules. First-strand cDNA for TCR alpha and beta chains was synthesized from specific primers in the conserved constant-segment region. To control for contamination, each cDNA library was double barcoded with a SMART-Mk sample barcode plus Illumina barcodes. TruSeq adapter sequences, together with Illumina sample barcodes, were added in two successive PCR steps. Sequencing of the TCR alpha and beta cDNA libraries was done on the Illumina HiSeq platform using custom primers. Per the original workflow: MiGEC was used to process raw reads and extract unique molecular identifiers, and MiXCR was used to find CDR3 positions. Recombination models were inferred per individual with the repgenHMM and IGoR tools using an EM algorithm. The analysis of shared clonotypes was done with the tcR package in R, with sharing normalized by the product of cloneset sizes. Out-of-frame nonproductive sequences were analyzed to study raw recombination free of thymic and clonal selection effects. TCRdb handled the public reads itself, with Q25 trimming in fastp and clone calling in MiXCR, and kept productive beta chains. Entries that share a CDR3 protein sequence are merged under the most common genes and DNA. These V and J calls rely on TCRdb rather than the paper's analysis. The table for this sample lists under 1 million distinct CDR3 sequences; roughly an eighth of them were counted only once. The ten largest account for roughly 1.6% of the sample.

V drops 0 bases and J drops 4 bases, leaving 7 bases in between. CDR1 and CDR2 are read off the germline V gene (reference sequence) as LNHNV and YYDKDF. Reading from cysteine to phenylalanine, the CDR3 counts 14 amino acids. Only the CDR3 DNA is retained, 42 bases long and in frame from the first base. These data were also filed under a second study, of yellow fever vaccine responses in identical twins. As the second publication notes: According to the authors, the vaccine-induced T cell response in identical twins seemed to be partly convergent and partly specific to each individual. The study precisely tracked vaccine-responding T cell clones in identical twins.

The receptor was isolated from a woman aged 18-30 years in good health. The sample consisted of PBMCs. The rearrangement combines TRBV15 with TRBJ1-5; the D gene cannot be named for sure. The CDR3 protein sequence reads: CATSRDSGNQPQHF. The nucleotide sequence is TGTGCCACCAGCAGAGATTCGGGAAATCAGCCCCAGCATTTT.